The TCR beta chain described here comes from a study of human T cells and chemical hapten exposure. For the study at large: Across the whole study, which lasted roughly 24 weeks, patients were given diphenylcyclopropenone on the scalp once a week.

CDR1 is LNHNV, CDR2 YYDKDF, per germline (reference sequence). J lost 4 bases, V lost 0 bases, and 8 bases had no gene match. The CDR3 sequence is 17 residues long. General study points: TCRs exceeding 1 in 1000 frequency stayed unchanged with DPC sensitization. Expanded TCRs clustered into significantly more large CDR3 similarity groups than controls, the analysis revealed.

Individual cDNA molecules received unique molecular identifiers in the library. TCRdb re-called the RACE reads with MiXCR, one entry per CDR3 protein. The table has 84,000 or so distinct CDR3 sequences, roughly a tenth seen once; the top ten hold 2% to 2.5%. The time point was: patch test 1, 2 weeks after DPC sensitization. Treatment noted: therapeutic diphenylcyclopropenone sensitization with weekly scalp DPC. This clonotype appeared many times. Its cognate antigen is unknown. This TCR derives from a man between 35 and 55 years old with alopecia areata. Some clones in this sample may be carry-over from other donors' samples. The rearrangement uses TRBV15 and TRBJ2-3; TRBD2 matches at 9 bases. This sample comprised whole blood, obtained in connection with sensitization to the hapten diphenylcyclopropenone (DPC). CDR3 protein: CATSRDDSGSLSDTQYF. DNA for the CDR3: TGTGCCACCAGCAGAGATGATAGCGGGAGCTTGTCAGATACGCAGTATTTT.